The 24 T cell receptor beta chains listed next were all sequenced from one sample in a study of patients and donors after allogeneic stem cell transplantation. MiXCR, applied by TCRdb to the RT-PCR reads, yields one record per CDR3 protein. Altogether around 160,000 distinct CDR3 sequences are present, approximately 28% being singletons, with the ten largest covering roughly 3%. The sample consisted of blood, either unsorted or a sorted T cell fraction (not recorded which). The receptors come from a human donor who was either an allogeneic HSCT recipient or a stem cell or donor lymphocyte infusion donor (not recorded which). It is not recorded whose cells these are; they may come from a transplant donor.

The genes are TRBV6-2 or TRBV6-3 and TRBJ2-1, with a possible D match to TRBD1 (6 bases). CDR1 MNHEY and CDR2 SVGEGT come from the germline V gene. This CDR3 is 15 amino acids long. With 4 bases removed from V and 0 bases from J, the gap between germline ends came to 10 bases. The CDR3 DNA is TGTGCCAGCAGTTCCGACAGGAGCTCCTACAATGAGCAGTTCTTC. Protein sequence: CASSSDRSSYNEQFF.

This chain uses TRBV24-1 with TRBJ2-2; D is unresolved. V lost 0 bases to trimming and J lost 1 base, with 8 bases between them. In germline, CDR1 is KGHDR, CDR2 SFDVKD. The CDR3 is made up of 16 amino acids. The CDR3 DNA follows: TGTGCCACCAGTGATTTGCAAGACATGAACACCGGGGAGCTGTTTTTT. Its translation is CATSDLQDMNTGELFF.

J is TRBJ2-2 and V is TRBV6-5; possibly TRBD1 for D (5 bases). The CDR3 sequence is 15 residues long. Germline CDR1 reads MNHEY; CDR2 reads SVGAGI. V lost 2 bases to trimming and J lost 0 bases, with 7 bases between them. CDR3 region: CASSYPTANTGELFF. CDR3 coding DNA: TGTGCCAGCAGTTACCCGACAGCGAACACCGGGGAGCTGTTTTTT.

The chain has TRBV12-3 or TRBV12-4 and TRBJ2-3; 11 positions agree with TRBD1. The junction had 9 bases not matched to a gene; V was cut back by 7 bases and J by 6 bases. The CDR3 totals 15 residues. CDR3 in amino acids: CASNPRTGGWDTQYF. The CDR3 DNA is TGTGCCAGCAACCCCCGGACAGGGGGCTGGGATACGCAGTATTTT.

The sample holds a few counts of this clonotype. The rearrangement joins TRBV7-2 to TRBJ1-6; 8 nucleotides line up with TRBD1. After removal of 5 bases from V and 7 bases from J, the junction contained 7 bases not matched to a gene. Germline V CDR1 and CDR2: SGHTA, FQGNSA. The CDR3 totals 15 residues. This CDR3 is CASSAWDRRNSPLHF. The CDR3 region has the DNA TGTGCCAGCAGCGCTTGGGACAGGCGGAATTCACCCCTCCACTTT.

The chain joins TRBV7-2 to TRBJ1-2, with 8 positions matching TRBD1. The CDR3 spans 15 residues. CDR1 is SGHTA, CDR2 FQGNSA, per germline. V lost 4 bases to trimming and J lost 2 bases; unmatched junction nucleotides: 6. This CDR3 reads CASSSGQGRNYGYTF. DNA for the CDR3: TGTGCCAGCAGCTCCGGACAGGGACGAAACTATGGCTACACCTTC.

This clonotype appeared many times. The chain links TRBV7-2 to TRBJ1-2, with unresolved D. V was pared by 1 base and J by 8 bases, with 14 bases between. CDR3 length: 14 amino acids. From germline, CDR1 is SGHTA and CDR2 FQGNSA. The DNA for the CDR3 is TGTGCCAGCAGCTTAGGGATGTGGCAGCGGGGCTACACCTTC. Translation: CASSLGMWQRGYTF.

V is TRBV27 and J is TRBJ2-7, with TRBD1 matching 8 bases. J was trimmed by 4 bases and V by 6 bases; bases with no gene match: 11. This CDR3 has 15 amino acids. Germline lookup yields CDR1 MNHEY and CDR2 SMNVEV (reference sequence). The CDR3 bases are TGTGCCAGCAGCACCGGGACAGGCGAATATTACGAGCAGTACTTC. Translated, it gives CASSTGTGEYYEQYF.

This clonotype was seen a few times. The chain joins TRBV27 to TRBJ1-1; no clear D gene. Germline CDR1 and CDR2: MNHEY and SMNVEV (reference sequence). The CDR3 loop spans 14 amino acids. V dropped 6 bases and J dropped 0 bases, with 11 bases sitting between them. The CDR3 here is CASSRRLMNTEAFF. In DNA, the CDR3 is TGTGCCAGCAGCCGACGGCTCATGAACACTGAAGCTTTCTTT.

This clonotype was detected many times. The rearrangement uses TRBV12-3 or TRBV12-4 and TRBJ1-1; a weak D match, TRBD1 (6 bases). V was clipped by 3 bases and J by 5 bases, with 10 bases between them. The CDR3 runs 13 residues. DNA of the CDR3: TGTGCCAGCAGTTTCCAGGGGCCTACTGAAGCTTTCTTT. The encoded protein is CASSFQGPTEAFF.

CDR3 protein: CASSGTGGAFYEQYF. The CDR3 DNA follows: TGTGCCAGCAGCGGCACAGGGGGCGCGTTCTACGAGCAGTACTTC. This sequence joins TRBV5-5 and TRBJ2-7, with 9 bases lining up with TRBD1. CDR1 and CDR2 (germline): SGHKS, YYEKEE (reference sequence). J lost 3 bases, V lost 4 bases, and 8 bases had no gene match. This CDR3 comprises 15 residues.

The chain uses TRBV20-1 and TRBJ2-7, with 8 bases lining up with TRBD2. The V and J ends lost 0 bases and 4 bases, in that order; junction bases with no gene match: 8. The CDR3 contains 15 residues. The germline V gene encodes CDR1 DFQATT and CDR2 SNEGSKA (reference sequence). The CDR3 region has the DNA TGCAGTGCTAGAGATCACGTGACTAGCGAATACGAGCAGTACTTC. This codes for CSARDHVTSEYEQYF.

The chain recombines TRBV6-2 or TRBV6-3 with TRBJ1-1, with a weak D call TRBD1 (5 bases). V lost 6 bases, J lost 0 bases, and 17 bases lay in between. This CDR3 contains 16 residues. CDR1 is MNHEY, CDR2 SVGEGT, per germline. CDR3 in DNA: TGTGCCAGCAGCTTTTGGGACGTGCTCATGAACACTGAAGCTTTCTTT. Protein product: CASSFWDVLMNTEAFF.

The table lists this clonotype with a few counts. This sequence joins TRBV7-2 and TRBJ1-4, with D uncertain. The germline V and J ends were trimmed by 6 bases and 0 bases, with 8 bases remaining between them. From germline, CDR1 is SGHTA and CDR2 FQGNSA. The CDR3 covers 14 residues. The CDR3 DNA reads as TGTGCCAGCAGTCAGGCTGCAACTAATGAAAAACTGTTTTTT. Translation gives CASSQAATNEKLFF.

The rearrangement joins TRBV5-1 to TRBJ2-1, with D perhaps being TRBD1 or TRBD2 (5 bases each). CDR3 size: 16 residues. Trimming shortened V by 0 bases and J by 1 base, and 11 bases separated the two germline ends. CDR1 is SGHRS and CDR2 is YFSETQ in the germline V gene. Written as DNA, the CDR3 is TGCGCCAGCAGCTTGGGCGGGCAGGGATCCTACAATGAGCAGTTCTTC. It specifies CASSLGGQGSYNEQFF.

V gene TRBV4-3 combines with J gene TRBJ1-1, with D maybe TRBD1 (5 bases). The CDR3 contains 15 residues. Germline values: CDR1 LGHNA, CDR2 YSLEER. Deletions cut 0 bases from V and 6 bases from J, with 14 bases between. CDR3 in amino acids: CASSQDQGGLAEAFF. For the CDR3, the DNA is TGCGCCAGCAGCCAAGATCAGGGAGGGTTGGCTGAAGCTTTCTTT.

This chain uses TRBV29-1 with TRBJ2-1; TRBD1 is a possible D gene (5 bases). The CDR3 spans 14 residues. The ends were cut back, 2 bases at V and 4 bases at J, with 12 bases in the middle. CDR1 SQVTM and CDR2 ANQGSEA come from the germline V gene. In nucleotides, the CDR3 is TGCAGCGTTGAATCACAAGACAGTTACAATGAGCAGTTCTTC. This sequence encodes CSVESQDSYNEQFF.

This clonotype was detected only a few times. J is TRBJ2-5 and V is TRBV12-3 or TRBV12-4, with D unclear. This CDR3 has 14 amino acids. Trimming shortened V by 6 bases and J by 6 bases, and 17 bases separated the two germline ends. CDR3 DNA sequence: TGTGCCAGCAGGCCGGACCCCTCGTTCCAGACCCAGTACTTC. This gives the protein CASRPDPSFQTQYF.

This clonotype turned up a few times. A junction boundary mismatches the germline segment, possibly from a read error. This chain links TRBV15 with TRBJ1-1, with no clear D. Germline values: CDR1 LNHNV, CDR2 YYDKDF (reference sequence). This CDR3 has 11 amino acids. CDR3 nucleotide sequence: TGTGCCACCAGCAGAGAAGGGTTACCCCTCTTT. It yields the protein CATSREGLPLF.

V and J are TRBV5-1 and TRBJ2-5, with unresolved D. CDR1 is SGHRS, CDR2 YFSETQ, per germline. This CDR3 has 15 amino acids. Trimming cost V 4 bases and J 2 bases, with 15 bases left between them. This CDR3 reads CASSGIRPTQETQYF. The CDR3 bases are TGCGCCAGCAGCGGTATTAGACCAACACAAGAGACCCAGTACTTC.

A few counts support this clonotype. The chain joins TRBV12-3 or TRBV12-4 to TRBJ2-1; 11 nucleotides agree with TRBD2. Unmatched junction bases numbered 2, after V lost 5 bases and J lost 2 bases. The CDR3 totals 15 residues. The CDR3 coding sequence is TGTGCCAGCAGTCGACTAGCGGGGACCTACAATGAGCAGTTCTTC. It encodes CASSRLAGTYNEQFF.

This sequence joins TRBV6-2 or TRBV6-3 and TRBJ2-2; D is unclear. This CDR3 has 12 amino acids. The V end was cut by 5 bases, the J end by 7 bases, with 8 bases between. Germline V CDR1 and CDR2: MNHEY, SVGEGT. CDR3 loop: CASSTNGGELFF. In DNA form, the CDR3 reads TGTGCCAGCAGTACCAACGGCGGGGAGCTGTTTTTT.

The sample holds a few counts of this clonotype. J is TRBJ2-5 and V is TRBV6-5, with D possibly being TRBD1 or TRBD2 (5 bases each). V was clipped by 1 base and J by 5 bases, with 17 bases between them. This CDR3 spans 16 amino acids. The V gene's germline CDR1 is MNHEY and CDR2 SVGAGI. DNA for the CDR3: TGTGCCAGCAGTTACTGGCCAGGGACCCCTCGGGAGACCCAGTACTTC. This encodes CASSYWPGTPRETQYF.

The V and J genes are TRBV12-3 or TRBV12-4 and TRBJ1-4, with D perhaps matching TRBD1 (6 bases). Trimming removed 3 bases at V and 10 bases at J, with 15 bases between. CDR3 size: 14 residues. This CDR3 reads CASSLGAGWGKLFF. CDR3 in DNA: TGTGCCAGCAGTTTGGGGGCAGGGTGGGGAAAACTGTTTTTT.